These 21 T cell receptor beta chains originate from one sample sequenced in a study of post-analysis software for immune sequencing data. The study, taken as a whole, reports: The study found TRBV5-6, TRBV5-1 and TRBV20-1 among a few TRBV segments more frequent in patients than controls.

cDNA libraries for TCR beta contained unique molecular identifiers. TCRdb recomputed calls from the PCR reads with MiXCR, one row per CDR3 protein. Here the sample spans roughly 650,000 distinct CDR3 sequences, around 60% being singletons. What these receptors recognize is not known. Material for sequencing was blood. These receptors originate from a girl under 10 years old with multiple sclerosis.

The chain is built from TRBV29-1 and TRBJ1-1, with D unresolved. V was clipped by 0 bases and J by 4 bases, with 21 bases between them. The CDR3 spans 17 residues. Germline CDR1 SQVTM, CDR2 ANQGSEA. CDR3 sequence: CSVEDTAEGTWRTEAFF. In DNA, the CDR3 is TGCAGCGTTGAAGATACGGCGGAGGGAACCTGGCGCACTGAAGCTTTCTTT.

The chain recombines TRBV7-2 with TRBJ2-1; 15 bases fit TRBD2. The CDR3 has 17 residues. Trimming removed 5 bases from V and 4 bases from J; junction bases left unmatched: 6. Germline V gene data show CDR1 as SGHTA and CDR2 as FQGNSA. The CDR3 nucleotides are TGTGCCAGCAGCGTACCGGGACTAGCGGGGGGATACAATGAGCAGTTCTTC. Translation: CASSVPGLAGGYNEQFF.

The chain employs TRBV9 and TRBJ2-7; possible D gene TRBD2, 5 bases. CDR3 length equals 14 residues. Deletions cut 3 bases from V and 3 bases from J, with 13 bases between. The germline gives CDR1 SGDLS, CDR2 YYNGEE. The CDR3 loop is CASSETSAGYEQYF. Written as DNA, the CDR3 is TGTGCCAGCAGCGAAACATCCGCGGGCTACGAGCAGTACTTC.

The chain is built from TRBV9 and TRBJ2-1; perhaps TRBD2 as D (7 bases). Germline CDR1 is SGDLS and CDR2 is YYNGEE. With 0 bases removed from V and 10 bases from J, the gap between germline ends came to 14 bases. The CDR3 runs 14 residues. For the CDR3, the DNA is TGTGCCAGCAGCGTAGTAGGGGGAGGGTCCGAGCAGTTCTTC. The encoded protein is CASSVVGGGSEQFF.

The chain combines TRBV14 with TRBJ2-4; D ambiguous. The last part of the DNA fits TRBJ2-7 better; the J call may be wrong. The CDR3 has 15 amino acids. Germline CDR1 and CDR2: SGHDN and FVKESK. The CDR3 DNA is TGTGCCAGCAGCCAAGATTTACTCATGGGCTACGAGCAGTACTTC. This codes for CASSQDLLMGYEQYF.

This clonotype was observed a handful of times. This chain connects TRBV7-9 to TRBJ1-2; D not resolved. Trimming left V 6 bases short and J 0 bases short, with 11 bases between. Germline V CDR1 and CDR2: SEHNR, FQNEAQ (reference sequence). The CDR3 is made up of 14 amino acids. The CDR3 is CASSHYLANYGYTF. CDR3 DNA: TGTGCCAGCAGTCACTACCTTGCTAACTATGGCTACACCTTC.

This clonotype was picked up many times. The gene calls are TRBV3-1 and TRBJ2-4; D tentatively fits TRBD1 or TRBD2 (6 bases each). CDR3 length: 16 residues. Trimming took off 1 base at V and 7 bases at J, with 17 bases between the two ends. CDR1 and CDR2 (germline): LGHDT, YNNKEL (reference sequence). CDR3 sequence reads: CASSQAGGGGRNIQYF. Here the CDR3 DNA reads TGTGCCAGCAGCCAAGCCGGCGGAGGGGGACGGAACATTCAGTACTTC.

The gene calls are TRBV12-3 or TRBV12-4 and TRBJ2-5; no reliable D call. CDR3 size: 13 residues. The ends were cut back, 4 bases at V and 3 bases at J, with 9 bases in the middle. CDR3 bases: TGTGCCAGCAGTTCTCGGGCGGAAGAGACCCAGTACTTC. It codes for CASSSRAEETQYF.

DNA of the CDR3: TGCGCCAGCAGCAGCGGCCCAGGGGCCGGGTATGGCTACACCTTC. This gives the protein CASSSGPGAGYGYTF. This rearrangement joins TRBV10-2 to TRBJ1-2; tentatively, D is TRBD1 (6 bases). The CDR3 is 15 residues long. Trimming stripped 6 bases from V and 5 bases from J, with 19 bases between. The germline CDR1 and CDR2 sequences are WSHSY and SAAADI.

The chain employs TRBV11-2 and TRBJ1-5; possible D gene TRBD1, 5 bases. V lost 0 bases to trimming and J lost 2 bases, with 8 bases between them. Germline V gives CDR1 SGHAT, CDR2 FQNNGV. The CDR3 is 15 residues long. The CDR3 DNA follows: TGTGCCAGCAGCTTAGACAGGGTTGGCAATCAGCCCCAGCATTTT. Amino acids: CASSLDRVGNQPQHF.

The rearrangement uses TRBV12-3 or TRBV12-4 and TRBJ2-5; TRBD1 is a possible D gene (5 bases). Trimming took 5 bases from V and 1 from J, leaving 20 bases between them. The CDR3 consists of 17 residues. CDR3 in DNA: TGTGCCAGCAGTCCTTATACCCTTACAGGATTCCAAGAGACCCAGTACTTC. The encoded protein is CASSPYTLTGFQETQYF.

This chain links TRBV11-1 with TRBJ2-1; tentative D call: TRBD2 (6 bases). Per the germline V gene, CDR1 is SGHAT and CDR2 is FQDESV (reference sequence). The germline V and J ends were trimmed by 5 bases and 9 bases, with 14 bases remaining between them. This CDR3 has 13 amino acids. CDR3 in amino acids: CASSPALASEQFF. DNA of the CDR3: TGTGCCAGCAGCCCGGCACTAGCTAGTGAGCAGTTCTTC.

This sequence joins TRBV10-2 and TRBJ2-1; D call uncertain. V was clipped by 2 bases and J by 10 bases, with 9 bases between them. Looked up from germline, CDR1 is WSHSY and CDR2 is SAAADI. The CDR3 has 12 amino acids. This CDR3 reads CASSEPTGEQFF. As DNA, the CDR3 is TGCGCCAGCAGTGAGCCGACTGGCGAGCAGTTCTTC.

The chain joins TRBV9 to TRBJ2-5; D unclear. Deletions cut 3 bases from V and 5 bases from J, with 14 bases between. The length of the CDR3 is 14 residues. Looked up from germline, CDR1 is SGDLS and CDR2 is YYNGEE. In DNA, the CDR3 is TGTGCCAGCAGCGACCGCCTCACAGAGGAGACCCAGTACTTC. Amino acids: CASSDRLTEETQYF.

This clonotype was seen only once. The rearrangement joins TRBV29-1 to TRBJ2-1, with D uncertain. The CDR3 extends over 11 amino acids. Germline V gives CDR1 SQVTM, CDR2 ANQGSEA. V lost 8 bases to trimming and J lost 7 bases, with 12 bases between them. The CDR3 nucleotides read TGCAGCTACCAAACAGAAAATGAGCAGTTCTTC. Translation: CSYQTENEQFF.

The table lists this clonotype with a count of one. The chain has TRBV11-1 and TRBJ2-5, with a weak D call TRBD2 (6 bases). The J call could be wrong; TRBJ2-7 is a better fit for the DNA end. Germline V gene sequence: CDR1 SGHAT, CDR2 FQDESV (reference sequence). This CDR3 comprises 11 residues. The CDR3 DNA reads TGTGCCAGTGGAGGGGCTTACGAGCAGTACTTC. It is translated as CASGGAYEQYF.

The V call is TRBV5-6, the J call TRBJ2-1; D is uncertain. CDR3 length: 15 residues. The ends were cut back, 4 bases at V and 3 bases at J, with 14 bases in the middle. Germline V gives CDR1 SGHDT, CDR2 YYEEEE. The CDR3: CASSGNTGFYNEQFF. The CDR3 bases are TGTGCCAGCAGCGGTAACACGGGCTTCTACAATGAGCAGTTCTTC. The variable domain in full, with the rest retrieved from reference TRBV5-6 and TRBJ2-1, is DAGVTQSPTHLIKTRGQQVTLRCSPKSGHDTVSWYQQALGQGPQFIFQYYEEEERQRGNFPDRFSGHQFPNYSSELNVNALLLGDSALYLCASSGNTGFYNEQFFGPGTRLTVL.

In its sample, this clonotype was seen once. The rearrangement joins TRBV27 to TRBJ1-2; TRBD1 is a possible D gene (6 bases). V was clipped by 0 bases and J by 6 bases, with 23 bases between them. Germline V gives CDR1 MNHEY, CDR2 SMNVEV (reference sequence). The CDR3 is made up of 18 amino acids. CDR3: CASSLSGTKEVRSDGYTF. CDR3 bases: TGTGCCAGCAGTTTATCCGGGACAAAGGAGGTTCGCTCGGATGGCTACACCTTC.

The CDR3 DNA reads TGTGCCAGCAGCTTGGGGGGGGGCGCACATGGCTACACCTTC. The encoded protein is CASSLGGGAHGYTF. The chain is built from TRBV11-2 and TRBJ1-2, with D perhaps matching TRBD1 (6 bases). This CDR3 has 14 amino acids. Looked up from germline, CDR1 is SGHAT and CDR2 is FQNNGV. V gave up 3 bases and J gave up 6 bases, with 14 bases separating them.

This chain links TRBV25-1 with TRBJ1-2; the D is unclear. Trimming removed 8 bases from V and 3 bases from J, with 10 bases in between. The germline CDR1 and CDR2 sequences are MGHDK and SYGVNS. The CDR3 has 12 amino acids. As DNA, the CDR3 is TGTGCCAGCGAGAGGTTCGACTATGGCTACACCTTC. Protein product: CASERFDYGYTF.

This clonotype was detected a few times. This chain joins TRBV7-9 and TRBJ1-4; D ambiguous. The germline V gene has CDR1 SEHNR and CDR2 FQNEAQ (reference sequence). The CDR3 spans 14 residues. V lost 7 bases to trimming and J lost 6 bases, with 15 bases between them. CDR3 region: CASTPSGSHEKLFF. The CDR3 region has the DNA TGTGCCAGCACCCCATCGGGCTCCCATGAAAAACTGTTTTTT.